This T cell receptor (beta chain) was captured in a study of cytomegalovirus exposure and HLA in healthy donors (dated by TCRdb to 2016 to 2017). For context, the study as a whole: An earlier analysis of some 600 of the donors reported 276 Gb of sequence data and around 120 million unique TCR beta sequences obtained from approximately 180 million T cells. A later genetic analysis took genome-wide SNP genotypes for 398 of the 666 donors and used that subset as a discovery cohort. The T cell repertoires of some 700 subjects were profiled by immunosequencing and related to cytomegalovirus serostatus. Roughly five DR-DQ haplotypes were treated as single units for association and clustering because of strong linkage in the cohort. Alongside the repertoire data, information on donor age, sex, ethnicity and CMV serostatus was compiled. In an earlier analysis of roughly 580 of the donors, high-throughput TCR beta sequencing was used to judge whether each TCR beta V gene segment behaved as functional or pseudogenic. All discovery cohort repertoires had been generated on a single sequencing platform. An early release covering 500 to 750 HLA-typed donors comprised approximately 300 gigabases of sequencing data and tens of millions of unique TCR sequences. The study combined high-throughput TCR immunosequencing, statistical association of individual TCRs with disease status, and machine learning to predict cytomegalovirus infection status. Among a few hundred genotyped donors of the cohort, an average of approximately 230,000 unique TCR beta nucleotide sequences were sequenced per donor, around a sixth of them non-productive. The study aimed to test whether signatures of past pathogen exposure could be identified by cataloging public T cell receptors. The number of typed donors differed by locus: about 620-640 for A, B, C, DRB1 and DQB1; approximately 520 for DQA1; 606 for DPA1; and some 470 for DPB1. Besides the first cohort of 550 to 750 subjects, a separate validation cohort made up of 120 different subjects was used. Of the roughly 410 genotyped donors, 80% to 90% were placed in the genetic ancestry cluster associated with self-reported Caucasian donors. A later analysis re-examined previously published TCR beta repertoires from just over 650 donors and added high-resolution HLA genotyping to investigate patterns of TCR occurrence. In the later analysis, no new phenotypic data were used to find candidate immune exposures; instead, reliance was placed on TCR beta sequences and their occurrence across donors. HLA typing covered class I and class II loci at four-digit resolution.

V is shortened by 0 bases, J by 7 bases, and the region joining them spans 16 bases. CDR1 and CDR2 are read off the germline V gene as SGHRS and YFSETQ. The CDR3 contains 15 residues, cysteine and phenylalanine counted. Only the CDR3 part of the read is kept: 45 bases, read in frame from the first base. Regarding this clone: The specificity of this receptor is unknown. Within one base of it there is no much larger clone, and no base qualities were kept.

In total, more than 500 healthy bone marrow donors made up the cohort. At the time of sampling, all cohort members were nominally healthy, though unrecorded immune exposures were likely present. The donor tested CMV seropositive and was one of the 289 seropositive cohort members. Each donor provided a peripheral blood sample, and peripheral blood mononuclear cells were used for TCR beta sequencing. Genomic DNA was extracted from the blood cell samples with the Qiagen DNeasy Blood Extraction Kit. Receptor libraries were prepared by the immunoSEQ multiplex PCR assay. For the multiplex PCR, a mixture combining 60 forward primers for TCR Vbeta segments and 13 reverse primers for TCR Jbeta segments was used. Amplification of the CDR3 region of rearranged TCR beta genes was performed with a multiplex PCR assay on genomic DNA. Amplified TCR beta libraries were sequenced as 87-base-pair reads on the Illumina HiSeq System. In the source study's methods: In a later analysis, tens of millions of unique TCR beta chains were counted across the 666 repertoires, and about 9.9 million of these chains were shared by at least two donors. Raw reads were error-corrected and collapsed into unique sequences by a nearest-neighbor algorithm in which closely related sequences were merged to remove PCR and sequencing errors. To assign V, D and J gene segments, CDR3 sequences were aligned to IMGT reference sequences. Each retained sequence needed at least a six-nucleotide match to both a V gene segment and a J gene segment. A rearrangement was called productive if the CDR3 had no stop codons and remained in frame with V and J, and every other rearrangement was called non-productive. CDR3 was defined according to IMGT convention as the region running from the second conserved V-encoded cysteine to the conserved J-encoded phenylalanine. The earlier analysis of 550 to 650 of the donors excluded any sequence lacking an unambiguous match to a single V gene segment. An earlier analysis of just under 600 of the donors called V segments functional above 56.7% productive rearrangements and segregating when the between-donor standard deviation exceeded 5%. A statistical classification framework was developed to diagnose cytomegalovirus status using the catalog of TCR beta chain sequences. In a later analysis, TCR nucleotide sequences were compared against IMGT/GENE-DB human TR gene sequences so that V and J genes could be assigned. In a later analysis, CDR3 sequences and most-parsimonious VDJ recombination scenarios were assigned using the TCRdist pipeline. In a later analysis, every TCR beta chain was defined by the combination of its CDR3 amino acid sequence and its V-gene family, and reads without a unique V-gene family were dropped. A later analysis removed roughly 590 highly shared, low-generation-probability nucleotide sequences to deal with suspected cross-contamination and a sequencing artifact. For each public chain, a later analysis derived a clonal expansion index from normalized ranks of inferred template counts within each repertoire. In a later analysis, generation probabilities were computed using a VDJ recombination model fitted to out-of-frame rearrangements, and the results were checked against IGoR. Hypergeometric tests were used in a later analysis to score TCR-TCR, TCR-HLA and TCR-CMV co-occurrence, with a repertoire-size bias correction applied to the TCR pairs. To estimate false discovery rates, a later analysis permuted the HLA or CMV assignments 20 times. In a later analysis, co-occurring TCRs were grouped using DBSCAN, and TCRdist sequence similarity was added for clustering within HLA-allele-positive subsets. Repertoires with fewer than 30,000 or more than 120,000 public chains were left out of co-occurrence clustering, as were about 5 repertoires with anomalous nucleotide sharing. TCRdb carries this immuneACCESS record with in-frame sequences only. Its versions omit some clonotypes, under half of them owing to an unresolved V gene in the studies checked, with the rest unexplained. The V and J calls and clone size are taken from that table; D and trimming were inferred from the DNA. This sample comprises 200,000 to 250,000 clones, roughly four fifths of them detected only once. 7% to 9% of the sample is in the top ten clones.

The paper as a whole reports these results and caveats: In vitro tests confirmed that a few of the cytomegalovirus-associated TCR beta chains recognize cytomegalovirus antigens. Because some donors lacked HLA typing at each locus, the association tests relied only on the typed subset. A later analysis found that HLA-associated TCR beta chains were more clonally expanded and had lower generation probabilities than equally common non-associated chains. Most TCR sequences were seen in very few donors, while some public TCRs were found in many individuals. In a later analysis, several top co-occurrence clusters were reported to appear linked to parvovirus B19, influenza, CMV and Epstein-Barr virus. V-gene and J-gene trimming of TCR beta chains was associated with a missense DCLRE1C variant in a later genetic analysis, and the association was replicated in an independent cohort. The 87-base-pair reads could not distinguish some IMGT-functional V segments, including TRBV6-2 and TRBV6-3, so those segments were excluded. Cytomegalovirus status was reported to be diagnosed by the classifier with high specificity and sensitivity in both the original and validation cohorts. The presence/absence analyses assumed that sequencing depth was roughly uniform across donors, and that assumption may not be true. This cohort had only TCR beta chains sequenced, and the lack of alpha or paired-chain data limited which features could be detected. The authors suggested that the approach could potentially be generalized to other disease states and immunological phenotypes. A later analysis found that most CMV-associated TCR beta chains appeared HLA-restricted, with HLA associations seemingly driven largely by CMV exposure. Correlated functional status among segregating V segments might be attributable to linkage disequilibrium, but an unknown experimental factor could not be ruled out. In a later analysis, the rate of TCR association differed among HLA loci, with DRB1 alleles having the most associated TCRs and HLA-C alleles having the fewest. Because counts were too low, 15 or so rarely observed V segments, including chromosome 9 orphons, were excluded from the earlier analysis of 587 of the donors. In an earlier analysis of about 600 of the donors, most TCR beta V segments appeared in productive rearrangements about 87% or about 30% of the time, broadly matching IMGT annotations. A later genetic analysis reported fewer N-insertions in productive TCRs among donors in an Asian-associated ancestry cluster than the roughly 700-donor mean. Assigning TCR associations to individual alleles was difficult when HLA alleles, especially DR and DQ, strongly co-occurred. For the cohort, immune exposure information was limited to CMV serostatus. A cluster of highly shared sequence variants was judged likely to represent a technical artifact of the sequencing pipeline. A further reported finding was that TCR beta sequences accurately predicted the HLA-A and HLA-B alleles for most subjects in the first cohort. Specific HLA alleles were associated with more than 15,000 TCR beta sequences at a false discovery rate of 0.05 in a later analysis. The study listed 150 to 200 TCR beta chains as associated with cytomegalovirus.

The rearranged segments are TRBV5-1 and TRBJ1-2; TRBD1 is a weak D gene call, 6 bases matching. This TCR was sampled from a woman aged 55-75 years in good health and CMV-seropositive. The source material was PBMCs. The CDR3 in this case is CASSLDPGEFFGYTF. In nucleotides, the sequence is TGCGCCAGCAGCTTGGACCCAGGGGAATTCTTTGGCTACACCTTC. The full variable domain, completed from the reference TRBV5-1 and TRBJ1-2 proteins outside the CDR3, reads KAGVTQTPRYLIKTRGQQVTLSCSPISGHRSVSWYQQTPGQGLQFLFEYFSETQRNKGNFPGRFSGRQFSNSRSEMNVSTLELGDSALYLCASSLDPGEFFGYTFGSGTRLTVV.